This TCR beta chain was captured by sequencing in a study of T cell responses to AZD1222 COVID-19 vaccine. Background on the study: Second doses at about 4 or about 12 weeks were pooled.

The study's findings and limits: With two AZD1222 doses given, Spike-specific TCR breadth and depth both rose. Only after the peak T cell response were repertoires sampled.

This table comes from immunoSEQ multiplex PCR, and its TCRdb copy is limited to in-frame clones, with some not included. This sample yields around 100,000 clones, of which roughly 88% are seen a single time; less than 9.5% belongs to the top ten. Turning to this clone: The antigen is not known.

In germline, CDR1 is SGHTA, CDR2 FQGNSA. With V trimmed by 5 bases and J by 1 base, 7 bases remained unmatched. The CDR3 is 15 amino acids. The source material was peripheral blood, sampled on day 0 of AZD1222 vaccination. The TCR originated in an adult in good health. This chain joins TRBV7-2 and TRBJ2-7; 8 nucleotides match TRBD2. CDR3 in amino acids: CASSISSGSSYEQYF. Written as DNA, the CDR3 is TGTGCCAGCAGCATCTCTAGCGGGTCGTCCTACGAGCAGTACTTC.